These 24 T cell receptor beta chains were all obtained from the same sample, sequenced in a study of blood T cell repertoires in COVID-19. Using immunoSEQ multiplex PCR, the repertoire was profiled, and TCRdb retains in-frame clones only, with some absent. The profile covers a few hundred thousand clones, with roughly 90% appearing a single time and about 9.4% taken by the ten largest. Source material: PBMCs or T cells enriched from blood (not recorded which). These receptor sequences come from a young man with acute COVID-19.

The rearrangement uses TRBV4-1 and TRBJ1-4; TRBD1 matches at 8 bases. The CDR3 sequence is 15 residues long. Germline V gene lookup returns CDR1 MGHRA and CDR2 YSYEKL. V lost 2 bases to trimming and J lost 6 bases; unmatched junction nucleotides: 5. DNA for the CDR3: TGCGCCAGCAGCCAACCCCGGACAGGGTATGAAAAACTGTTTTTT. Residues: CASSQPRTGYEKLFF.

The chain joins TRBV5-4 to TRBJ2-1; possible D gene TRBD1, 6 bases. The CDR3 contains 13 residues. Per germline, CDR1 SGHNT and CDR2 YYREEE (reference sequence). The V end was cut by 0 bases, the J end by 10 bases, with 11 bases between. In DNA, the CDR3 is TGTGCCAGCAGCTTGGACACAGGGCGGGAGCAGTTCTTC. Residues: CASSLDTGREQFF. Full variable domain (rest looked up from reference TRBV5-4 and TRBJ2-1): ETGVTQSPTHLIKTRGQQVTLRCSSQSGHNTVSWYQQALGQGPQFIFQYYREEENGRGNFPPRFSGLQFPNYSSELNVNALELDDSALYLCASSLDTGREQFFGPGTRLTVL.

The chain couples TRBV19 to TRBJ1-2; D call uncertain. This CDR3 comprises 14 residues. The V end was cut by 5 bases, the J end by 0 bases, with 10 bases between. CDR1 and CDR2 from the germline V gene are LNHDA and SQIVND (reference sequence). The CDR3 DNA sequence: TGTGCCAGTAGTCTGACAATCGCTAACTATGGCTACACCTTC. Translated, it gives CASSLTIANYGYTF.

This clone was seen a single time. The chain carries TRBV19 and TRBJ2-3; tentative D call: TRBD2 (6 bases). V gave up 2 bases and J gave up 4 bases, with 10 bases separating them. Germline V gene sequence: CDR1 LNHDA, CDR2 SQIVND (reference sequence). The CDR3 consists of 14 residues. The chain's CDR3 is CASSISWGADTQYF. The CDR3 nucleotides read TGTGCCAGTAGTATATCCTGGGGGGCAGATACGCAGTATTTT.

The chain has TRBV19 and TRBJ1-1; D uncertain. Trimming cost V 2 bases and J 2 bases, with 6 bases left between them. The CDR3 runs 13 residues. CDR1 LNHDA and CDR2 SQIVND come from the germline V gene (reference sequence). Here the CDR3 DNA reads TGTGCCAGTAGTATAACACGAAACACTGAAGCTTTCTTT. Residues: CASSITRNTEAFF.

J is TRBJ1-6 and V is TRBV25-1, with TRBD1 matching over 10 bases. Germline CDR1 MGHDK, CDR2 SYGVNS. V shed 3 bases, J shed 9 bases, and the junction held 5 bases outside the gene matches. This CDR3 has 15 amino acids. The CDR3 loop reads CASSDMDRGSSPLHF. The DNA of the CDR3 is TGTGCCAGCAGTGATATGGACAGGGGGAGTTCACCCCTCCACTTT.

The V call is TRBV28, the J call TRBJ2-2; 14 bases agree with TRBD2. With V trimmed by 6 bases and J by 0 bases, 6 bases remained unmatched. The CDR3 runs to 18 residues. Germline CDR1 reads MDHEN; CDR2 reads SYDVKM. In DNA, the CDR3 is TGTGCCAGCAGGCGGGGACTAGCGGGAGTCACGAACACCGGGGAGCTGTTTTTT. It codes for CASRRGLAGVTNTGELFF.

This rearrangement joins TRBV4-1 to TRBJ2-5; 7 bases line up with TRBD1. Per germline, CDR1 MGHRA and CDR2 YSYEKL. The CDR3 totals 17 residues. V lost 0 bases, J lost 0 bases, and 7 bases stayed unmatched. CDR3 region: CASSQEETGEYQETQYF. CDR3 nucleotides: TGCGCCAGCAGCCAAGAGGAAACAGGGGAATACCAAGAGACCCAGTACTTC.

This rearrangement joins TRBV13 to TRBJ1-2; the D gene is possibly TRBD1 (6 bases). The V end lost 0 bases, the J end lost 4 bases, and 9 bases lay between the germline ends. CDR3 length equals 14 residues. The V gene's germline CDR1 is PRHDT and CDR2 FYEKMQ (reference sequence). The CDR3 region is CASSLGGAAYGYTF. CDR3 bases: TGTGCCAGCAGCTTAGGGGGGGCGGCCTATGGCTACACCTTC.

In this sample, this clone turned up a few times. The chain uses TRBV6-2 or TRBV6-3 and TRBJ2-7, with D perhaps matching TRBD2 (6 bases). Deletions cut 4 bases from V and 3 bases from J, with 13 bases between. Germline CDR1 MNHEY, CDR2 SVGEGT. The CDR3 consists of 14 residues. CDR3 sequence reads: CASSSVTSSYEQYF. In DNA form, the CDR3 reads TGTGCCAGCAGTTCTGTGACTAGTAGCTACGAGCAGTACTTC.

This clone has at least ten counts. V is TRBV7-2 and J is TRBJ1-5; TRBD1 agrees at 8 bases. Germline-derived CDR1 and CDR2 are SGHTA and FQGNSA. This CDR3 has 16 amino acids. The V gene end was trimmed by 3 bases and the J gene end by 1 base; junction bases not matched to a gene: 5. In DNA form, the CDR3 reads TGTGCCAGCAGCTTGAGGACAGGGTCAAGCAATCAGCCCCAGCATTTT. Its translation: CASSLRTGSSNQPQHF.

V gene TRBV29-1 combines with J gene TRBJ2-1, with D uncertain. Trimming removed 4 bases at V and 10 bases at J, with 14 bases between. The germline V gene encodes CDR1 SQVTM and CDR2 ANQGSEA. The CDR3 covers 12 residues. In DNA, the CDR3 is TGCAGCGTTGTAAGGCAGGCCTCAGAGCAGTTCTTC. This gives the protein CSVVRQASEQFF.

This clone was counted a few times. This sequence joins TRBV11-3 and TRBJ1-2; weak D call: TRBD1 (6 bases). Trimming left V 5 bases short and J 8 bases short, with 12 bases between. The CDR3 is 12 residues long. The germline CDR1 and CDR2 sequences are SGHNT and YENEEA. The CDR3 DNA sequence: TGTGCCAGCAGCGTAAGGGGGTCGGGCTACACCTTC. Translated, it gives CASSVRGSGYTF.

The CDR3 nucleotides read TGTGCCAGCAGTCTAGGGACTAGCGGGAGCCATGAGCAGTTCTTC. This sequence encodes CASSLGTSGSHEQFF. V is TRBV27 and J is TRBJ2-1; 14 nucleotides agree with TRBD2. The V gene end was trimmed by 5 bases and the J gene end by 8 bases; junction bases not matched to a gene: 5. This CDR3 is built from 15 residues. Germline V gene sequence: CDR1 MNHEY, CDR2 SMNVEV (reference sequence).

This rearrangement joins TRBV24-1 to TRBJ2-3; 8 nucleotides agree with TRBD1. The CDR3 loop spans 18 amino acids. Germline V gene sequence: CDR1 KGHDR, CDR2 SFDVKD. The V segment lost 4 bases and the J segment 3 bases; nucleotides outside the gene matches: 14. CDR3 sequence (DNA): TGTGCCACCAGTGACAGGACAGGGAAACAGGCATGGACAGATACGCAGTATTTT. Its translation is CATSDRTGKQAWTDTQYF.

The chain links TRBV7-9 to TRBJ2-1, with a possible D match to TRBD2 (6 bases). With 8 bases removed from V and 6 bases from J, the gap between germline ends came to 17 bases. This CDR3 has 14 residues. CDR1 and CDR2 (germline): SEHNR, FQNEAQ (reference sequence). The CDR3 bases are TGTGCCAGCCCTCCTCCAGCCGGGGGCAATGAGCAGTTCTTC. This translates into CASPPPAGGNEQFF.

CDR3 residues: CASSPGLAGVNRPSTDTQYF. As DNA, the CDR3 is TGCGCCAGCAGCCCCGGACTAGCGGGAGTGAACAGACCTAGCACAGATACGCAGTATTTT. The V call is TRBV5-1, the J call TRBJ2-3, with 13 bases matching TRBD2. The CDR3 is 20 amino acids. Germline V gene lookup returns CDR1 SGHRS and CDR2 YFSETQ. The trim removed 4 bases at V and 0 bases at J, leaving 14 bases unmatched.

V and J are TRBV19 and TRBJ2-1; 12 nucleotides line up with TRBD2. The length of the CDR3 is 14 residues. V was pared by 5 bases and J by 8 bases, with 4 bases of the junction left unmatched. Germline assignment: CDR1 LNHDA and CDR2 SQIVND (reference sequence). The CDR3 DNA sequence: TGTGCCAGTAGTTCGACTAGCGGGGGAGATGAGCAGTTCTTC. Its translation: CASSSTSGGDEQFF.

This sequence joins TRBV4-3 and TRBJ2-5; no reliable D call. Germline CDR1 is LGHNA and CDR2 is YSLEER. V lost 4 bases and J lost 1, with 7 bases in between. This CDR3 region has 13 residues. CDR3 sequence: CASSPQLQETQYF. CDR3 bases: TGCGCCAGCAGCCCACAGCTCCAAGAGACCCAGTACTTC.

The chain is built from TRBV20-1 and TRBJ2-5; D uncertain. Trimming took off 5 bases at V and 0 bases at J, with 4 bases between the two ends. CDR1 DFQATT and CDR2 SNEGSKA come from the germline V gene (reference sequence). The CDR3 covers 11 residues. The CDR3 protein is CSAHNQETQYF. The CDR3 bases are TGCAGTGCTCACAACCAAGAGACCCAGTACTTC.

This clone was recorded only once. The chain recombines TRBV9 with TRBJ2-7; 13 positions match TRBD2. This CDR3 contains 15 residues. The germline V gene has CDR1 SGDLS and CDR2 YYNGEE. The ends lost 4 bases at V and 4 bases at J; junction bases unmatched: 5. CDR3 region: CASSPQTSGRYEQYF. CDR3 in DNA: TGTGCCAGCAGCCCTCAGACTAGCGGGAGGTACGAGCAGTACTTC. Full variable domain (remainder filled in from reference TRBV9 and TRBJ2-7): DSGVTQTPKHLITATGQRVTLRCSPRSGDLSVYWYQQSLDQGLQFLIQYYNGEERAKGNILERFSAQQFPDLHSELNLSSLELGDSALYFCASSPQTSGRYEQYFGPGTRLTVT.

This rearrangement joins TRBV19 to TRBJ2-3, with 8 bases aligning to TRBD1. This CDR3 is 12 amino acids long. J was trimmed by 9 bases and V by 5 bases; bases with no gene match: 4. CDR1 and CDR2 from the germline V gene are LNHDA and SQIVND (reference sequence). Written as DNA, the CDR3 is TGTGCCAGTAGTGCGAGACAGGGGACGCAGTATTTT. This encodes CASSARQGTQYF. Together with reference TRBV19 and TRBJ2-3, the CDR3 gives the full variable domain: DGGITQSPKYLFRKEGQNVTLSCEQNLNHDAMYWYRQDPGQGLRLIYYSQIVNDFQKGDIAEGYSVSREKKESFPLTVTSAQKNPTAFYLCASSARQGTQYFGPGTRLTVL.

The DNA of the CDR3 is TGTGCCAGCAGCTCAGGACTACAAGAGACCCAGTACTTC. It is translated as CASSSGLQETQYF. The chain employs TRBV13 and TRBJ2-5, with D possibly being TRBD2 (6 bases). The V end was cut by 4 bases, the J end by 2 bases, with 8 bases between. This CDR3 is built from 13 residues. The germline gives CDR1 PRHDT, CDR2 FYEKMQ (reference sequence).

This chain uses TRBV12-3 or TRBV12-4 with TRBJ2-1; no reliable D call. The V end was cut by 5 bases, the J end by 4 bases, with 9 bases between. CDR3 length equals 13 residues. This CDR3 is CASSTLNYNEQFF. The CDR3 coding sequence is TGTGCCAGCAGTACTCTAAATTACAATGAGCAGTTCTTC.